The sequence of this T cell receptor beta chain was determined in a study of response to subunit inactivated influenza vaccine. Only a few counts were recorded for this clonotype. What it binds is not known. This CDR3 is built from 15 residues. Looked up from germline, CDR1 is LGHNA and CDR2 is YNFKEQ. With V trimmed by 8 bases and J by 5 bases, 8 bases remained unmatched. Findings and caveats of the study: Each seasonal influenza vaccination recruits few new T cells, the authors suggested.

TCRdb reprocessed the RT-PCR reads with MiXCR, giving one entry per CDR3 protein. The sample comprises approximately 730,000 distinct CDR3 sequences, approximately 14% of which are singletons, and roughly 6.4% rests with the top ten. The sequence derives from a man aged 50 or older who received an inactivated influenza vaccine. The V call is TRBV4-2, the J call TRBJ1-6; 8 bases map to TRBD1. The source material was PBMCs from blood, sampled 14 days before vaccination. The CDR3 bases are TGTGCCAGCTCCCGTTCGGACAGGGATAATTCACCCCTCCACTTT. This encodes CASSRSDRDNSPLHF.